The clone carrying this T cell receptor beta chain was counted a few times. The antigen remains unidentified. The sample belongs to a study of T-cell memory formation after mild COVID-19. The study, taken as a whole, reports: Pre-infection memory already had some responding clones, implying cross-reactive memory joined. Nothing confirmed that second-wave clones peaking on day 37 were specific for SARS-CoV-2. Clones that shrank (day 15 to 85) were balanced CD4/CD8, whereas later expanders leaned CD4+.

Constant-segment primers were used for 5'RACE, and the resulting TCR alpha and TCR beta cDNA libraries carried sample barcodes and UMIs. TCRdb redid the calling of the 5' RACE reads with MiXCR, one entry per CDR3 protein. The sample contains 85,000 to 130,000 distinct CDR3 sequences, approximately 15% of which appear only once. V was trimmed by 0 bases and J by 10 bases, leaving 16 bases between them. Germline V gene lookup returns CDR1 LGHNA and CDR2 YSLEER. The CDR3 totals 15 residues. The chain recombines TRBV4-3 with TRBJ2-1; D gene ambiguous. The source material was PBMCs or a T cell subset sorted from them (not recorded which). The receptor comes from an adult woman who had mild COVID-19 (a few samples of this study predate the infection). Cell type and time point are not known. The CDR3 loop reads CASSQDPDPTREQFF. DNA for the CDR3: TGCGCCAGCAGCCAAGATCCAGACCCCACAAGGGAGCAGTTCTTC.